This T cell receptor (beta chain) was sequenced in a study of CD8+ T cells in alopecia areata. This clone was seen a handful of times. Sequencing used cDNA as its template, made by extracting RNA and reverse transcribing it. TCRdb's copy holds only in-frame clones and misses some; the assay was immunoSEQ multiplex PCR. The table lists around 4,800 clones, 85% to 95% of them singletons, with roughly 19% in the top ten. The treatment is: oral pan-JAK inhibitor, 5-10 mg twice daily. It was from alopecia areata patients that lesional scalp punch biopsies and peripheral blood were collected. Sequenced here: skin, sampled at week 4, from a patient treated with tofacitinib. The source is a human donor with alopecia areata.

CDR3 DNA sequence: TGCGCCAGCAGCTTGGGCGGACTAGCGACAGATACGCAGTATTTT. Amino acids: CASSLGGLATDTQYF. The genes are TRBV5-1 and TRBJ2-3; TRBD2 matches 9 bases. Germline CDR1 is SGHRS and CDR2 is YFSETQ. The V segment lost 0 bases and the J segment 3 bases; nucleotides outside the gene matches: 2. The CDR3 is made up of 15 amino acids.